The T cell receptor beta chain described here comes from a study of cytomegalovirus exposure and HLA in healthy donors (dated by TCRdb to 2016 to 2017). Notes on the research overall: An earlier analysis of about 530 of the donors reported about 300 Gb of sequence data and approximately 120 million unique TCR beta sequences obtained from some 170 million T cells. In an earlier analysis of 500 to 650 of the donors, high-throughput TCR beta sequencing was used to judge whether each TCR beta V gene segment behaved as functional or pseudogenic. Donor age, sex, ethnicity and CMV serostatus were collected together with the repertoire data. The study aimed to test whether signatures of past pathogen exposure could be identified by cataloging public T cell receptors. Every repertoire in the discovery cohort had been generated on one and the same sequencing platform. To predict cytomegalovirus infection status, the study brought together high-throughput TCR immunosequencing, statistical association of individual TCRs with disease status, and machine learning. The study profiled the T cell repertoires of around 700 subjects by immunosequencing and related them to cytomegalovirus serostatus. Genome-wide SNP genotypes for about 60% of the 666 donors were used in a later genetic analysis, which treated that subset as a discovery cohort. On average, approximately 250,000 unique TCR beta nucleotide sequences were sequenced per donor among more than 350 genotyped donors of the cohort, with approximately 18% of those sequences being non-productive. Of the roughly 410 genotyped donors, less than 85% were placed in the genetic ancestry cluster associated with self-reported Caucasian donors. A separate validation cohort of roughly 130 different subjects was used in addition to the approximately 610-subject first cohort. Typing coverage differed by locus: A, B, C, DRB1 and DQB1 were typed in roughly 620-640 donors, DQA1 in roughly 510, DPA1 in approximately 600, and DPB1 in just under 480. About 280 gigabases of sequencing data and 80 million or so unique TCR sequences were included in an early release covering several hundred HLA-typed donors. A handful of DR-DQ haplotypes were handled as single units for association and clustering because linkage in the cohort was strong. Rather than using new phenotypic data, the later analysis identified candidate immune exposures from TCR beta sequences and from how often those sequences occurred across donors. In a later analysis, previously published TCR beta repertoires from 500 to 750 donors were re-analyzed and high-resolution HLA genotyping was added so that TCR occurrence patterns could be studied. Class I and class II HLA loci were covered by the typing at four-digit resolution. General study outcomes and caveats: The authors suggested that the approach could potentially be extended to other disease states and immunological phenotypes. Roughly uniform sequencing depth across donors was assumed in presence/absence analyses, although this assumption may not hold. In a later analysis, around 17,000 TCR beta sequences were associated with specific HLA alleles at a false discovery rate of 0.05. A later genetic analysis associated a missense DCLRE1C variant with V-gene and J-gene trimming of TCR beta chains, and an independent cohort replicated the association. A cluster of highly shared sequence variants was judged likely to be a technical artifact of the sequencing pipeline. Most TCR sequences were observed very rarely across donors, whereas some public TCRs were present in many individuals. Assigning TCR associations to individual alleles was difficult when HLA alleles, especially DR and DQ, strongly co-occurred. The cohort was sequenced for TCR beta chains only, and without alpha or paired-chain data the features that could be detected were limited. A total of fewer than 200 TCR beta chains were listed by the study as associated with cytomegalovirus. Because the 87-base-pair reads could not distinguish some IMGT-functional V segments, including TRBV6-2 and TRBV6-3, those segments were excluded. Linkage disequilibrium might explain the correlated functional status among segregating V segments, but an unknown experimental factor could not be excluded. In both the original and validation cohorts, the classifier was reported to diagnose cytomegalovirus status with high specificity and sensitivity. In a later analysis, most CMV-associated TCR beta chains were found to appear HLA-restricted, with HLA associations seemingly driven largely by CMV exposure. For the cohort, immune exposure information was limited to CMV serostatus. A later genetic analysis reported fewer N-insertions in productive TCRs among donors in an Asian-associated ancestry cluster than the roughly 720-donor mean. Broadly in line with IMGT annotations, most TCR beta V segments showed up in productive rearrangements about 87% or about 30% of the time in an earlier analysis of around 600 of the donors. A few of the identified cytomegalovirus-associated TCR beta chains were confirmed in vitro to be specific for cytomegalovirus antigens. The earlier analysis of some 560 of the donors excluded 15 to 20 rarely observed V segments, including chromosome 9 orphons, because counts were too low. Because some donors lacked HLA typing at each locus, the association tests relied only on the typed subset. A further reported finding was that TCR beta sequences accurately predicted the HLA-A and HLA-B alleles for most subjects in the first cohort. Compared with equally common non-associated chains, HLA-associated TCR beta chains in a later analysis were more clonally expanded and had lower generation probabilities. A later analysis reported that several top co-occurrence clusters appeared linked to parvovirus B19, influenza, CMV and Epstein-Barr virus. According to a later analysis, TCR association rates differed among HLA loci, with DRB1 alleles showing the most associated TCRs and HLA-C alleles showing the fewest.

In total, 600 or so healthy bone marrow donors made up the cohort. Cohort members were all nominally healthy when sampled, although unrecorded immune exposures were likely present. The donor tested CMV seropositive and was one of the 289 seropositive cohort members. Every donor gave a peripheral blood sample, and the peripheral blood mononuclear cells from that sample were used for TCR beta sequencing. The Qiagen DNeasy Blood Extraction Kit was used to extract genomic DNA from the blood cell samples. The CDR3 goes from the cysteine to the phenylalanine over 14 residues. The CDR3 DNA has 42 bases and is translated from base 1. Per the germline V gene, SGHVS is the CDR1 and FQNEAQ is the CDR2. The trim is 5 bases for V and 6 bases for J, with a gap of 15 bases between the germline ends. As to this clone: No cognate antigen has been identified for it. There are no base qualities to consult, and no much larger clone falls within one base.

The library was produced with the immunoSEQ multiplex PCR assay. For the multiplex PCR, a mixture combining 60 forward primers for TCR Vbeta segments and 13 reverse primers for TCR Jbeta segments was used. Amplification of the CDR3 region of rearranged TCR beta genes was performed with a multiplex PCR assay on genomic DNA. On the Illumina HiSeq System, the amplified TCR beta libraries were sequenced as 87-base-pair reads. Turning to the authors' computational methods: In a later analysis, 77 million or so unique TCR beta chains were counted across the roughly 700 repertoires, and about 10 million of these chains were shared by at least two donors. Raw reads were error-corrected and collapsed into unique sequences by a nearest-neighbor algorithm in which closely related sequences were merged to remove PCR and sequencing errors. To assign V, D and J gene segments, CDR3 sequences were aligned to IMGT reference sequences. For a sequence to be retained, a match of at least six nucleotides was required to both a V gene segment and a J gene segment. Rearrangements were called productive when the CDR3 lacked stop codons and stayed in frame with V and J; all others were non-productive. CDR3 was defined according to IMGT convention as the region running from the second conserved V-encoded cysteine to the conserved J-encoded phenylalanine. The earlier analysis of about 640 of the donors excluded any sequence lacking an unambiguous match to a single V gene segment. In an earlier analysis of around 590 of the donors, a V segment was called functional when productive rearrangements were above 56.7%, and segregating when the standard deviation between donors exceeded 5%. A statistical classification framework was developed to diagnose cytomegalovirus status using the catalog of TCR beta chain sequences. A later analysis assigned V and J genes by comparing TCR nucleotide sequences with IMGT/GENE-DB human TR gene sequences. In a later analysis, CDR3 sequences and most-parsimonious VDJ recombination scenarios were assigned using the TCRdist pipeline. In a later analysis, each TCR beta chain was defined by its CDR3 amino acid sequence together with its V-gene family, and reads without a unique V-gene family were excluded. In a later analysis, 500 to 650 highly shared, low-generation-probability nucleotide sequences were removed to address suspected cross-contamination and a sequencing artifact. In a later analysis, a clonal expansion index for each public chain was calculated from normalized within-repertoire ranks of inferred template counts. In a later analysis, generation probabilities were computed with a VDJ recombination model fitted to out-of-frame rearrangements, and the resulting probabilities were checked against IGoR. In a later analysis, TCR-TCR, TCR-HLA and TCR-CMV co-occurrence was scored with hypergeometric tests, and a repertoire-size bias correction was applied to TCR pairs. A later analysis estimated false discovery rates by permuting HLA or CMV assignments 20 times. A later analysis grouped co-occurring TCRs with DBSCAN, adding TCRdist sequence similarity when clustering within HLA-allele-positive subsets. Repertoires with fewer than 30,000 or more than 120,000 public chains, plus five repertoires with anomalous nucleotide sharing, were excluded from co-occurrence clustering. TCRdb obtained this table from immuneACCESS and retained in-frame rearrangements with V and J assigned. These tables miss some clones; where compared with another copy, unresolved V genes account for less than half of the shortfall, and the remainder is unexplained. V and J calls and clone size are those listed in that table; D and trimming were worked out from the DNA. This sample lists about 150,000 clones; approximately 80% were detected once. The ten largest clonotypes hold around 13% of the sample.

Sequencing was performed on PBMCs. The receptor's source is a man in his forties in good health and CMV-seropositive. The chain couples TRBV7-8 to TRBJ2-3, with no D gene named confidently. The CDR3 loop reads CASSPYALRDTQYF. The nucleotides are TGTGCCAGCAGCCCTTACGCTCTGAGGGATACGCAGTATTTT. With the rest looked up from the reference TRBV7-8 and TRBJ2-3 genes rather than sequenced, the full variable domain is GAGVSQSPRYKVAKRGQDVALRCDPISGHVSLFWYQQALGQGPEFLTYFQNEAQLDKSGLPSDRFFAERPEGSVSTLKIQRTQQEDSAVYLCASSPYALRDTQYFGPGTRLTVL.